This T cell receptor (beta chain) derives from a study of blood T cell repertoires in COVID-19. The authors' processing: The assay estimated nucleated cells by amplifying reference gene primers. This table comes from immunoSEQ multiplex PCR, and its TCRdb copy is limited to in-frame clones, with some not included. V and J calls and clone size come straight from that table; D and trimming were deduced from the DNA. This sample has 90,000 to 150,000 clones, with less than 85% found just once. This clone showed up just once. Losses at the gene ends were 5 bases for V and 3 bases for J; bases not matched to a gene: 13. The germline gives CDR1 SGHDN, CDR2 FVKESK. CDR3 length: 19 residues.

Sequencing used peripheral blood. This sequence was found in a man aged 50 or older with acute or convalescent COVID-19. The chain uses TRBV14 and TRBJ2-5; TRBD2 agrees at 15 bases. Written as DNA, the CDR3 is TGTGCCAGCAGCAATCCGCCGGGACTAGCGGGGGGCCGTAAAGAGACCCAGTACTTC. It encodes CASSNPPGLAGGRKETQYF. The whole variable domain, remainder taken from reference TRBV14 and TRBJ2-5, is EAGVTQFPSHSVIEKGQTVTLRCDPISGHDNLYWYRRVMGKEIKFLLHFVKESKQDESGMPNNRFLAERTGGTYSTLKVQPAELEDSGVYFCASSNPPGLAGGRKETQYFGPGTRLLVL.